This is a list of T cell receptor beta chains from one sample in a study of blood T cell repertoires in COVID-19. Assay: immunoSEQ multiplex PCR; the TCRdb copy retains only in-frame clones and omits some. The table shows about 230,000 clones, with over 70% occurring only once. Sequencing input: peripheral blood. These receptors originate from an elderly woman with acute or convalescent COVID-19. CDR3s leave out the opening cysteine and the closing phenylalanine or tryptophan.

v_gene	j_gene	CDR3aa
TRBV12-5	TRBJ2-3	ASGLALTDTQY
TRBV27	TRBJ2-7	ASSFDSLGSYEQY
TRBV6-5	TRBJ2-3	ASSTGQPNRWY
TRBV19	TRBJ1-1	ASSMIMGAGDTEAF
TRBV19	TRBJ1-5	ASSGTGGFYSNQPQH
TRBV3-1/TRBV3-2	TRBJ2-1	ASSPLAGGWHEQF
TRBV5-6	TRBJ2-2	ASSLGIPSGTGELF
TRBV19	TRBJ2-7	ASSLAGGPYEQY
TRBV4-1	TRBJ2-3	ASSLTSGTTDTQY
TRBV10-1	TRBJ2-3	ASSESITSTDTQY
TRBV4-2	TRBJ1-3	ASSQTSPGASSGNTIY
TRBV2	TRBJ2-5	ASLLDRVGETQY
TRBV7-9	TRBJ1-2	ASSGGALNYGYT